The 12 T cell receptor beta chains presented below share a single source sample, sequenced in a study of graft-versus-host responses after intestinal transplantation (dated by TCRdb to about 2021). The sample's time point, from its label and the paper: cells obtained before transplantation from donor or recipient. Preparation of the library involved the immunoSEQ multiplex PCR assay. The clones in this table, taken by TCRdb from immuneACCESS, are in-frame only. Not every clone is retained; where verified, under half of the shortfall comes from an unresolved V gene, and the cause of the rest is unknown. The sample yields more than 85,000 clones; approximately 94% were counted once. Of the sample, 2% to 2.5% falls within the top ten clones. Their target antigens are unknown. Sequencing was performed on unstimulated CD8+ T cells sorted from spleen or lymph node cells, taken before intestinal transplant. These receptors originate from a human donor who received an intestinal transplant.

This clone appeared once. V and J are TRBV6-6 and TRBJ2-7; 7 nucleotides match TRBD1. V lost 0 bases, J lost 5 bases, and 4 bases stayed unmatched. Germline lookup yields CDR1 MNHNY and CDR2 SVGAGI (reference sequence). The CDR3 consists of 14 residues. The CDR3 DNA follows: TGTGCCAGCAGTTACTCGACAGGGCGCGACGAGCAGTACTTC. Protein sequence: CASSYSTGRDEQYF.

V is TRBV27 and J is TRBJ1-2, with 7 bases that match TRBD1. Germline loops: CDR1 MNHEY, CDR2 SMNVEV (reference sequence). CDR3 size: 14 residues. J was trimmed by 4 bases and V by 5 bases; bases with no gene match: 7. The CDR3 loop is CASSPSGTVYGYTF. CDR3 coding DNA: TGTGCCAGCAGTCCCTCCGGGACAGTCTATGGCTACACCTTC.

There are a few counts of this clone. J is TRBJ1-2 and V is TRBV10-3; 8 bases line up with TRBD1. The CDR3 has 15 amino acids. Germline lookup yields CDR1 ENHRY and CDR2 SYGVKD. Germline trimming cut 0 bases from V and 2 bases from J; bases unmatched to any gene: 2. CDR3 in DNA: TGTGCCATCAGTGAGTCGGGGACAGGAAACTATGGCTACACCTTC. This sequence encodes CAISESGTGNYGYTF.

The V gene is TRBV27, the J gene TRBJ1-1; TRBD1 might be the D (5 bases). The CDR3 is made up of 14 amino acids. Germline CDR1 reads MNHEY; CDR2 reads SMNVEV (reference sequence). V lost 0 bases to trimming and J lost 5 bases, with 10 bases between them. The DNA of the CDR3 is TGTGCCAGCAGTTTATCCAGGGTCGGTACTGAAGCTTTCTTT. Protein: CASSLSRVGTEAFF.

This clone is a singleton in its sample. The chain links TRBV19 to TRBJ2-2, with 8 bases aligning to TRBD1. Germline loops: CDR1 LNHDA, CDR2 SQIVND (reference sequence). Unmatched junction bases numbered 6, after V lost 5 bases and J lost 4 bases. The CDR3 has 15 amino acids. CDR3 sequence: CASSPGQGSTGELFF. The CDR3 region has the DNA TGTGCCAGTAGTCCAGGACAGGGTTCCACCGGGGAGCTGTTTTTT.

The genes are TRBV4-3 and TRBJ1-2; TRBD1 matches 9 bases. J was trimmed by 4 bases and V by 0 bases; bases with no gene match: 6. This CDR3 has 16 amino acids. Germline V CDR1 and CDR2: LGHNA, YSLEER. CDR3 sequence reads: CASSQDFGQGSYGYTF. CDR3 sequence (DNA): TGCGCCAGCAGCCAAGACTTTGGACAGGGGAGCTATGGCTACACCTTC.

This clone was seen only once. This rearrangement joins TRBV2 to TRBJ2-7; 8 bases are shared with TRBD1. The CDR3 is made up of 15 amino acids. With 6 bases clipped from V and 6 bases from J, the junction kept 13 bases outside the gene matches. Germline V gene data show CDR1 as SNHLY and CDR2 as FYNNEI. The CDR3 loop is CASRATGATRAEQYF. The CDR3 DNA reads TGTGCCAGCAGGGCGACAGGGGCAACCAGGGCCGAGCAGTACTTC.

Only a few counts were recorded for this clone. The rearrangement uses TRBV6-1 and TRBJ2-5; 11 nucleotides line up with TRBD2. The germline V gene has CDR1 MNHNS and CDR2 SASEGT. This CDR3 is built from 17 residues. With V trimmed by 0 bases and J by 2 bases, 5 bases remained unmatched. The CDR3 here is CASSEAPGTSGQETQYF. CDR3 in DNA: TGTGCCAGCAGTGAAGCTCCCGGGACTAGCGGACAAGAGACCCAGTACTTC.

The CDR3 sequence is CSVDLTGQGTEAFF. The CDR3 DNA is TGCAGCGTTGACTTGACAGGGCAGGGGACTGAAGCTTTCTTT. V gene TRBV29-1 combines with J gene TRBJ1-1; the match to TRBD1 covers 7 bases. The germline gives CDR1 SQVTM, CDR2 ANQGSEA. The CDR3 totals 14 residues. The V and J ends lost 3 bases and 5 bases, in that order; junction bases with no gene match: 9.

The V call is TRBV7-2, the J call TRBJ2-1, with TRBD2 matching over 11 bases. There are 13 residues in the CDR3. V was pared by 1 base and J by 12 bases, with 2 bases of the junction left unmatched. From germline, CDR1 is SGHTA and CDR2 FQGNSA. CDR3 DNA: TGTGCCAGCAGCTTAGGGCTAGCGGGGGGGCAGTTCTTC. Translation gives CASSLGLAGGQFF.

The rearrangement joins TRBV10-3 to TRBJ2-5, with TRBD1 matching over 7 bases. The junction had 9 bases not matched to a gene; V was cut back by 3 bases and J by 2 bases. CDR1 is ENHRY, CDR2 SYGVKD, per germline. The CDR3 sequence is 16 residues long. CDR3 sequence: CAISEGTAGVQETQYF. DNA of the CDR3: TGTGCCATCAGTGAAGGGACAGCAGGGGTACAAGAGACCCAGTACTTC.

CDR3 protein: CASSLVLGISGYTF. In DNA, the CDR3 is TGTGCCAGCAGCTTAGTACTAGGGATATCAGGCTACACCTTC. This rearrangement joins TRBV7-9 to TRBJ1-2; D gene ambiguous. V gave up 1 base and J gave up 8 bases, with 14 bases separating them. CDR3 length: 14 residues. Germline CDR1 reads SEHNR; CDR2 reads FQNEAQ (reference sequence).